The T cell receptor beta chain under discussion was sequenced for a study of lymphopenia after photon versus proton radiotherapy. A note on this clone: As yet, its antigen is unknown.

Study-wide points: Photon-treated patients lost naive T cells and TCR diversity; proton-treated stayed stable. Better survival with proton therapy was suggested as possible, not demonstrated. After lymphocyte nadir, photon-treated repertoires showed oligoclonal expansion, especially CD8+ Temra.

The repertoire was sequenced with immunoSEQ multiplex PCR; TCRdb's copy has only in-frame clones and lacks some. This sample has 8,000 or so clones, with 88% found just once. The sample in question was peripheral blood, obtained from a patient treated with photon-based radiotherapy. The TCR sequence derives from an older man with cholangiocarcinoma.

CDR3 region: CAIRGPNTEAFF. The DNA for the CDR3 is TGTGCCATCAGGGGCCCCAACACTGAAGCTTTCTTT. The V and J genes are TRBV10-3 and TRBJ1-1; D is undetermined. The germline V and J ends were trimmed by 6 bases and 2 bases, with 7 bases remaining between them. Germline CDR1 is ENHRY and CDR2 is SYGVKD. CDR3 length: 12 residues.